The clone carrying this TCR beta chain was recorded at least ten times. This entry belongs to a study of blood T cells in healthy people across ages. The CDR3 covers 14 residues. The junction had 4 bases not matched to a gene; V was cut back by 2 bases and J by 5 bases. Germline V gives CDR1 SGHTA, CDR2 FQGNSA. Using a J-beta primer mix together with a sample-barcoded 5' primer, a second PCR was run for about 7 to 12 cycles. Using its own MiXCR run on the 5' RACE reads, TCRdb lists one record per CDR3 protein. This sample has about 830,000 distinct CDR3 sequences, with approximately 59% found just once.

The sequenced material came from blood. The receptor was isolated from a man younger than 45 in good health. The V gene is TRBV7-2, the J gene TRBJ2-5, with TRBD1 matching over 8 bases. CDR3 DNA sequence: TGTGCCAGCAGCTTACAGGGGGCTATCGAGACCCAGTACTTC. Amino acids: CASSLQGAIETQYF. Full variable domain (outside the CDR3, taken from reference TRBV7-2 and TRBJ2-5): GAGVSQSPSNKVTEKGKDVELRCDPISGHTALYWYRQSLGQGLEFLIYFQGNSAPDKSGLPSDRFSAERTGGSVSTLTIQRTQQEDSAVYLCASSLQGAIETQYFGPGTRLLVL.